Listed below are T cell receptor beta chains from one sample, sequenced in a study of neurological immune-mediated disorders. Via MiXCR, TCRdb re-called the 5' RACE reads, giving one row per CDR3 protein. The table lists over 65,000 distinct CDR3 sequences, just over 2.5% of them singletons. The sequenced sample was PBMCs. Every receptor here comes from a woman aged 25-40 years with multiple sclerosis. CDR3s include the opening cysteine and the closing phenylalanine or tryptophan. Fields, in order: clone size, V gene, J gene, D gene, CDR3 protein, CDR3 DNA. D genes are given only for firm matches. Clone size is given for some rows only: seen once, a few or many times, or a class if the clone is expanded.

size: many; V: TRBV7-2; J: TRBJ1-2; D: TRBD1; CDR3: CASSFGTGTANYGYTF; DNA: TGTGCCAGCAGCTTTGGGACAGGGACCGCAAACTATGGCTACACCTTC
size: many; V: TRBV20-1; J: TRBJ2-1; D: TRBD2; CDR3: CSARDVPTSGYYNEQFF; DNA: TGCAGTGCTAGAGATGTGCCGACTAGCGGATACTACAATGAGCAGTTCTTC
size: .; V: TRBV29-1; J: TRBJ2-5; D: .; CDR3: CSVVQETQYF; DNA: TGCAGCGTCGTTCAAGAGACCCAGTACTTC
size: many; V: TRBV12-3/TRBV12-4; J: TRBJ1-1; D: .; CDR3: CASSGAWIFMNTEAFF; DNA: TGTGCCAGCAGTGGCGCCTGGATCTTTATGAACACTGAAGCTTTCTTT
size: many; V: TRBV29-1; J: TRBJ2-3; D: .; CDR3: CSVELATGADTQYF; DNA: TGCAGCGTTGAACTAGCGACAGGAGCAGATACGCAGTATTTT
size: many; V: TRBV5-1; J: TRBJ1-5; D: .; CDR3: CASSPGDELQPQHF; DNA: TGCGCCAGCAGCCCGGGGGATGAGCTTCAGCCCCAGCATTTT
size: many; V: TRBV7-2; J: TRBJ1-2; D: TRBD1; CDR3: CASRTGTGEGYTF; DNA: TGTGCCAGCAGGACCGGGACAGGGGAAGGCTACACCTTC
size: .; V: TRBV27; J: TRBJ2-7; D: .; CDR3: CASPELGTYEQYF; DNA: TGTGCCAGCCCCGAACTAGGCACCTACGAGCAGTACTTC
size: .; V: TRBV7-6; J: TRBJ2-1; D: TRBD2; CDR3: CASSFASGLSYNEQFF; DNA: TGTGCCAGCAGCTTTGCTAGCGGCCTCTCCTACAATGAGCAGTTCTTC
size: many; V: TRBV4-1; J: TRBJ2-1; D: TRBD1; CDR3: CASSQEGVPGQGPNEQFF; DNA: TGCGCCAGCAGCCAAGAGGGGGTCCCGGGACAGGGACCCAATGAGCAGTTCTTC
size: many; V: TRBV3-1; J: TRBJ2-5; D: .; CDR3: CASSQDRVARETQYF; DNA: TGTGCCAGCAGCCAAGATAGGGTAGCGAGGGAGACCCAGTACTTC
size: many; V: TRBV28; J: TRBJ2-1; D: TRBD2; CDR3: CASSTGTSGRANGEQFF; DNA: TGTGCCAGCAGTACCGGGACTAGCGGGAGGGCCAACGGTGAGCAGTTCTTC
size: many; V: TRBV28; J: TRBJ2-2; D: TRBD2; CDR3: CASSLGAGGTGELFF; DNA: TGTGCCAGCAGTTTAGGAGCGGGAGGCACCGGGGAGCTGTTTTTT
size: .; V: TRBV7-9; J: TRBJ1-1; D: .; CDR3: CASSFGQGGTEAFF; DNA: TGTGCCAGCAGCTTTGGGCAGGGAGGGACTGAAGCTTTCTTT
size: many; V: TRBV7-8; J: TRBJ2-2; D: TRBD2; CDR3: CASSLGFWTLAGAGTGELFF; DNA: TGTGCCAGCAGCTTAGGGTTCTGGACTCTAGCGGGAGCTGGCACCGGGGAGCTGTTTTTT
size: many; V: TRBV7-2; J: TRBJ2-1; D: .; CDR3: CASSGGYSYNEQFF; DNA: TGTGCCAGCAGCGGGGGCTACTCCTACAATGAGCAGTTCTTC
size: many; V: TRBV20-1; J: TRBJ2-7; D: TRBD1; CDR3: CSARPPGQKSNEQYF; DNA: TGCAGTGCTAGACCGCCGGGACAGAAGTCAAACGAGCAGTACTTC
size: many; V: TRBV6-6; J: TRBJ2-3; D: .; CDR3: CASSYPAYESHTQYF; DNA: TGTGCCAGCAGTTACCCGGCGTACGAGAGTCATACGCAGTATTTT
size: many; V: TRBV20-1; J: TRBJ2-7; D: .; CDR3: CSARQGYVYEQYF; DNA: TGCAGTGCTAGACAGGGATATGTCTACGAGCAGTACTTC
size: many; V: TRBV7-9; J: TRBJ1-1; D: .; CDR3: CASSRPLLSEAFF; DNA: TGTGCCAGCAGCCGGCCTTTATTATCTGAAGCTTTCTTT
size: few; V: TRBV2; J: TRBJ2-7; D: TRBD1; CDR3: CASRPGGLSYEQYF; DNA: TGTGCCAGCAGACCAGGGGGCCTGTCCTACGAGCAGTACTTC
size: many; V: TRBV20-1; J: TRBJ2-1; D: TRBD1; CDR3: CSARRGQSSYNEQFF; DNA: TGCAGTGCTAGAAGGGGACAGAGCTCCTACAATGAGCAGTTCTTC
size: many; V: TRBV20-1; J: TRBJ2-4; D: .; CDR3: CSVWPPSGNIQYF; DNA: TGCAGTGTATGGCCACCCTCCGGGAACATTCAGTACTTC
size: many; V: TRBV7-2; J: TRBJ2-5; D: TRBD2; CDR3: CASSLVVAGGVTQYF; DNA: TGTGCCAGCAGCTTAGTGGTAGCGGGAGGGGTGACCCAGTACTTC
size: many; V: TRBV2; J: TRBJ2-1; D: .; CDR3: CASSLDINSYNEQFF; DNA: TGTGCCAGCAGTCTAGACATAAACTCCTACAATGAGCAGTTCTTC
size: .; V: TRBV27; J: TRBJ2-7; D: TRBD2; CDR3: CASSELAVPYEQYF; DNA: TGTGCCAGCAGTGAACTAGCGGTTCCCTACGAGCAGTACTTC
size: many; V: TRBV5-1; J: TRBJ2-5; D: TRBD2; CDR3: CASSLWTSRETQYF; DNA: TGCGCCAGCAGCTTGTGGACTAGTCGAGAGACCCAGTACTTC
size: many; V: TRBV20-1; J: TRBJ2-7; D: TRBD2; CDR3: CSARAGTSAPYEQYF; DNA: TGCAGTGCGCGCGCGGGAACTAGCGCGCCCTACGAGCAGTACTTC
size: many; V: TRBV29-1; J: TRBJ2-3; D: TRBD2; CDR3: CSVALAGGTDTQYF; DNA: TGCAGCGTTGCCCTAGCGGGAGGCACAGATACGCAGTATTTT
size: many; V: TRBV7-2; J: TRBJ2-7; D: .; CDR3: CASSSRDGPYEQYF; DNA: TGTGCCAGCAGCTCGCGGGACGGTCCCTACGAGCAGTACTTC
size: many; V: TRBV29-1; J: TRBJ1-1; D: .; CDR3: CSVGKHTEAFF; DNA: TGCAGCGTTGGTAAGCACACTGAAGCTTTCTTT
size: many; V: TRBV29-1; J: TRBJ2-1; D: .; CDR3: CSALQSGYNEQFF; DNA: TGCAGCGCTCTCCAATCCGGTTACAATGAGCAGTTCTTC
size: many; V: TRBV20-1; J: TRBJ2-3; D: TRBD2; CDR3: CSGRLAITDTQYF; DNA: TGCAGTGGCAGACTAGCTATCACAGATACGCAGTATTTT
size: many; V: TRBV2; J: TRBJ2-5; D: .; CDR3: CASNPLRGFGQETQYF; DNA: TGTGCCAGCAACCCCCTTAGGGGGTTTGGGCAAGAGACCCAGTACTTC
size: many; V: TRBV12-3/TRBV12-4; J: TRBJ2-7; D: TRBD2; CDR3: CASNLSGRDHEQYF; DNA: TGTGCCAGCAATCTGAGCGGGAGAGACCACGAGCAGTACTTC
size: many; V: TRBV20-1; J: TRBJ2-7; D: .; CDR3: CSARKRDSSYEQYF; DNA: TGCAGTGCTAGGAAGCGGGACAGCTCCTACGAGCAGTACTTC
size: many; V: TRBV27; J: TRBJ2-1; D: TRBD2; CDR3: CASSLRGGGAYNEQFF; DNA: TGTGCCAGCAGTTTACGGGGGGGTGGAGCTTACAATGAGCAGTTCTTC
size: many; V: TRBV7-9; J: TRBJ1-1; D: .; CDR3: CASSLGIGQNTEAFF; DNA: TGTGCCAGCAGCTTAGGGATAGGGCAGAACACTGAAGCTTTCTTT
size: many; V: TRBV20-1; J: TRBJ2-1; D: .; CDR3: CSARGHRAESYNEQFF; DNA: TGCAGTGCTAGAGGCCACCGAGCGGAATCCTACAATGAGCAGTTCTTC
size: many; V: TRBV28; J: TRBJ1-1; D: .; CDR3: CASIRLNQNTEAFF; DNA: TGTGCCAGCATCAGGCTAAATCAGAACACTGAAGCTTTCTTT
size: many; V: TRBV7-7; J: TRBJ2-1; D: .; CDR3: CASSPVGRGRWNEQFF; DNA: TGTGCCAGCAGCCCAGTCGGACGGGGGAGGTGGAATGAGCAGTTCTTC
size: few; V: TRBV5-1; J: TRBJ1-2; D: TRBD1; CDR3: CASSLGQGAFGYTF; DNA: TGCGCCAGCAGCTTGGGACAGGGGGCGTTCGGCTACACCTTC
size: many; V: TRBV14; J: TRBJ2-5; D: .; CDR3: CASSLEAPF; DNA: TGTGCCAGCAGCCTGGAGGCCCCCTTC
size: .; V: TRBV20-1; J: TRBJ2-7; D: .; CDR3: CSAGLLSSYEQYF; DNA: TGCAGTGCTGGACTCCTAAGCTCCTACGAGCAGTACTTC
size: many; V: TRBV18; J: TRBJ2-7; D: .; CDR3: CASSPTLYEQYF; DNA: TGTGCCAGCTCACCGACCCTCTACGAGCAGTACTTC
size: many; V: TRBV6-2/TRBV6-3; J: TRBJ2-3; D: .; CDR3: CASRTRSVGTDTQYF; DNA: TGTGCCAGCAGGACGAGGTCTGTAGGGACAGATACGCAGTATTTT
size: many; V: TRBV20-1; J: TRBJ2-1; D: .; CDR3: CSARDEREHEQFF; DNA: TGCAGTGCTAGAGATGAGAGGGAGCATGAGCAGTTCTTC
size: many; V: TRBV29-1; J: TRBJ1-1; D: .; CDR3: CSVVEASGRPEAFF; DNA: TGCAGCGTTGTTGAGGCTTCTGGGCGGCCTGAAGCTTTCTTT
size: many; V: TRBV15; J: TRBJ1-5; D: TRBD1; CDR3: CATSNRTGNSNQPQHF; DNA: TGTGCCACCAGCAACCGGACAGGGAACAGCAATCAGCCCCAGCATTTT
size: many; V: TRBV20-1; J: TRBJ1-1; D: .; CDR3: CSARRNLNTEAFF; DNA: TGCAGTGCTAGAAGGAACCTGAACACTGAAGCTTTCTTT
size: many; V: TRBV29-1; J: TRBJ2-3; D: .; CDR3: CSVVLSGSDTQYF; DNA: TGCAGCGTTGTATTATCGGGGTCAGATACGCAGTATTTT
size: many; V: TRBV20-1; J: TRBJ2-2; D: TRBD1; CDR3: CSATGTGGPGELFF; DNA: TGCAGTGCCACTGGGACAGGGGGCCCCGGGGAGCTGTTTTTT
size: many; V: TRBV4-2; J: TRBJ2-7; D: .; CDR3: CASSQGGDEQYF; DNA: TGTGCCAGCAGCCAAGGAGGGGACGAGCAGTACTTC
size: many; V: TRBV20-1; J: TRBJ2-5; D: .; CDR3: CSARDPQGNQETQYF; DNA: TGCAGTGCTAGAGATCCGCAGGGGAACCAAGAGACCCAGTACTTC
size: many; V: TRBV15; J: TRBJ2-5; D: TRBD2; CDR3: CATSRVGSGREGETQYF; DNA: TGTGCCACCAGCAGAGTCGGTAGCGGGAGAGAAGGAGAGACCCAGTACTTC
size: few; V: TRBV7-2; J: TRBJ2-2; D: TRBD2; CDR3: CASSLGLAHTGELFF; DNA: TGTGCCAGCAGCTTAGGACTAGCCCACACCGGGGAGCTGTTTTTT
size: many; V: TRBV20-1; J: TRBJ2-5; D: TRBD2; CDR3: CSARDGLLALQETQYF; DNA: TGCAGTGCTAGAGATGGTTTACTAGCGTTACAAGAGACCCAGTACTTC
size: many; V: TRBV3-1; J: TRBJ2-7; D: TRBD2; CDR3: CASSLSGRPYYEQYF; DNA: TGTGCCAGCAGCCTTAGCGGGAGGCCGTACTACGAGCAGTACTTC
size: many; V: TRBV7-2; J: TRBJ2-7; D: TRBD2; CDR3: CASSPNGLAAYEQYF; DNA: TGTGCCAGCAGCCCCAATGGTCTAGCGGCCTACGAGCAGTACTTC
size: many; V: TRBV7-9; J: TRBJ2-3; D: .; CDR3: CASSLLRTDTQYF; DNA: TGTGCCAGCAGCTTACTACGCACAGATACGCAGTATTTT